Presented here are 9 T cell receptor beta chains from one specimen sequenced in a study of T cell changes during pregnancy in multiple sclerosis. Only in-frame clones appear in the TCRdb table, and some are missing; sequencing was by immunoSEQ multiplex PCR. This table has approximately 45,000 clones, around nine tenths appearing once. The input for sequencing was CD4+ T cells from peripheral blood mononuclear cells, taken in the second trimester of pregnancy. The receptors come from a female donor in good health, enrolled as a control in a pregnancy study.

The chain combines TRBV7-9 with TRBJ1-2; 12 bases line up with TRBD1. J was trimmed by 4 bases and V by 3 bases; bases with no gene match: 3. Per the germline V gene, CDR1 is SEHNR and CDR2 is FQNEAQ (reference sequence). The CDR3 is 15 amino acids. CDR3 protein: CASSFGTGGGYGYTF. The DNA of the CDR3 is TGTGCCAGCAGCTTCGGGACAGGGGGCGGCTATGGCTACACCTTC.

J is TRBJ1-6 and V is TRBV19; possibly TRBD1 for D (6 bases). The CDR3 runs to 13 residues. Trimming pared 8 bases from V and 3 bases from J, leaving 8 bases between. Germline assignment: CDR1 LNHDA and CDR2 SQIVND (reference sequence). The CDR3 coding sequence is TGTGCCAGTGGACAGATCTATAATTCACCCCTCCACTTT. Its protein is CASGQIYNSPLHF. The full variable domain, rest sourced from reference TRBV19 and TRBJ1-6, is DGGITQSPKYLFRKEGQNVTLSCEQNLNHDAMYWYRQDPGQGLRLIYYSQIVNDFQKGDIAEGYSVSREKKESFPLTVTSAQKNPTAFYLCASGQIYNSPLHFGNGTRLTVT.

This rearrangement joins TRBV4-3 to TRBJ1-2, with D possibly TRBD1 on 5 matching bases. The CDR3 extends over 17 amino acids. Germline V gene sequence: CDR1 LGHNA, CDR2 YSLEER. With 0 bases removed from V and 5 bases from J, the gap between germline ends came to 19 bases. CDR3 sequence reads: CASSQEAQGFGGYGYTF. In nucleotides, the CDR3 is TGCGCCAGCAGCCAAGAAGCCCAGGGTTTCGGGGGGTATGGCTACACCTTC.

The chain uses TRBV7-2 and TRBJ2-1; 9 bases align to TRBD2. The length of the CDR3 is 15 residues. The germline V gene encodes CDR1 SGHTA and CDR2 FQGNSA. The V and J ends lost 2 bases and 5 bases, in that order; junction bases with no gene match: 4. DNA of the CDR3: TGTGCCAGCAGCTTATTGAGCGGGGGGAACAATGAGCAGTTCTTC. It codes for CASSLLSGGNNEQFF.

The V gene is TRBV7-2, the J gene TRBJ1-2, with 7 nucleotides matching TRBD1. V gave up 6 bases and J gave up 3 bases; unmatched junction bases: 7. Germline CDR1 and CDR2: SGHTA and FQGNSA. CDR3 length: 14 amino acids. CDR3 bases: TGTGCCAGCAGTCCGCAGACAGGGCACTATGGCTACACCTTC. Protein product: CASSPQTGHYGYTF.

The gene calls are TRBV15 and TRBJ2-7; weak D call: TRBD2 (5 bases). Trimming left V 5 bases short and J 3 bases short, with 17 bases between. This CDR3 spans 15 amino acids. CDR1 is LNHNV and CDR2 is YYDKDF in the germline V gene (reference sequence). CDR3 region: CATSPGRGRGYEQYF. CDR3 coding DNA: TGTGCCACCAGCCCCGGTCGCGGGCGCGGCTACGAGCAGTACTTC.

This rearrangement joins TRBV6-5 to TRBJ1-1; perhaps TRBD1 as D (6 bases). In germline, CDR1 is MNHEY, CDR2 SVGAGI. With 7 bases removed from V and 0 bases from J, the gap between germline ends came to 15 bases. CDR3 length: 15 amino acids. CDR3 DNA sequence: TGTGCCAGCACCAGATCGACAGGAATGAACACTGAAGCTTTCTTT. It translates to CASTRSTGMNTEAFF.

The rearrangement uses TRBV7-2 and TRBJ1-2; 9 bases map to TRBD1. CDR3 length: 15 residues. CDR1 and CDR2 from the germline V gene are SGHTA and FQGNSA. V shed 3 bases, J shed 6 bases, and the junction held 8 bases outside the gene matches. The CDR3 coding sequence is TGTGCCAGCAGCTTCTACCCGGACAGGGGCCATGGCTACACCTTC. Translated: CASSFYPDRGHGYTF.

The CDR3 nucleotides read TGTGCCAGCAGCCGGGGACAGGGGCATTCTCTGGGAGCTTTCTTT. It translates to CASSRGQGHSLGAFF. The chain is built from TRBV11-2 and TRBJ1-1; 10 nucleotides line up with TRBD1. The CDR3 spans 15 residues. V lost 5 bases to trimming and J lost 10 bases; unmatched junction nucleotides: 13. Per germline, CDR1 SGHAT and CDR2 FQNNGV.